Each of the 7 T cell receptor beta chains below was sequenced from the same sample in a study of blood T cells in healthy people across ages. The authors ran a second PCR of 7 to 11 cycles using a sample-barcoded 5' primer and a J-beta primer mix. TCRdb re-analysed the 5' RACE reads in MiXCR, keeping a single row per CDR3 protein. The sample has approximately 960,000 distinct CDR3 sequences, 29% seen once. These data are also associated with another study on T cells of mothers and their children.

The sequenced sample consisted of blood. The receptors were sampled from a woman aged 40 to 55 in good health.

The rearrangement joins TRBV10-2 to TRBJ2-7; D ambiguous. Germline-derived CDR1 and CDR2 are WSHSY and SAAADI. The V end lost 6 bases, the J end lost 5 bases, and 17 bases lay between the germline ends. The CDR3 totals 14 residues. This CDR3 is CASRRPGAQDEQYF. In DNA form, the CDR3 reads TGCGCCAGCAGAAGGCCCGGAGCTCAGGACGAGCAGTACTTC.

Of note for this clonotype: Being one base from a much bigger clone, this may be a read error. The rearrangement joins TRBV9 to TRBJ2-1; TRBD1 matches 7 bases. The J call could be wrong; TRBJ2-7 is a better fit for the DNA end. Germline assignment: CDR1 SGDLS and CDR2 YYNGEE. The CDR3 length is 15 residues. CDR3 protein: CASSVGQGSYNEQYF. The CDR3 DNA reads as TGTGCCAGCAGCGTAGGACAGGGCTCCTACAATGAGCAGTACTTC.

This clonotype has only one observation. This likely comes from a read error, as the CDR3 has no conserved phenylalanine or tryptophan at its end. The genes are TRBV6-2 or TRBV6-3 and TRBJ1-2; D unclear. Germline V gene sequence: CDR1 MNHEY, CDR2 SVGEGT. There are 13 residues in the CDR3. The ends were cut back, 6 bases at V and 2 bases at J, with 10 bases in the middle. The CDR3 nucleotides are TGTGCCAGCAGCCTAGGACGGAACTATGGCTACACCGTC. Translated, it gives CASSLGRNYGYTV.

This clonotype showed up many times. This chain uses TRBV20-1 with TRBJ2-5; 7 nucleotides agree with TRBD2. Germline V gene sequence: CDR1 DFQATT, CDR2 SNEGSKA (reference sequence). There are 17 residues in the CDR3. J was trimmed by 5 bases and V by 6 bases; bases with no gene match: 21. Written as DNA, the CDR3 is TGCAGTGCCGAGCAAGCTGGTCTAGCGGCCCCTGGGGAGACCCAGTACTTC. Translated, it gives CSAEQAGLAAPGETQYF.

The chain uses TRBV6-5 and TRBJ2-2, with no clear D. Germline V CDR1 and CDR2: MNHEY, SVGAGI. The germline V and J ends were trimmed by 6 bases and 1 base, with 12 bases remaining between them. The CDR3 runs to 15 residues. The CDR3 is CASSRPERNTGELFF. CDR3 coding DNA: TGTGCCAGCAGCCGACCGGAACGGAACACCGGGGAGCTGTTTTTT.

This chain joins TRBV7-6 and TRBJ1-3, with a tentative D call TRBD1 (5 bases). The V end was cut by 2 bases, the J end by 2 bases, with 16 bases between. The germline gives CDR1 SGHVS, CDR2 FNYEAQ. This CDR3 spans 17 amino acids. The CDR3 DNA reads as TGTGCCAGCAGCTTACAACTCGGGGGGACGACTGGAAACACCATATATTTT. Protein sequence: CASSLQLGGTTGNTIYF.

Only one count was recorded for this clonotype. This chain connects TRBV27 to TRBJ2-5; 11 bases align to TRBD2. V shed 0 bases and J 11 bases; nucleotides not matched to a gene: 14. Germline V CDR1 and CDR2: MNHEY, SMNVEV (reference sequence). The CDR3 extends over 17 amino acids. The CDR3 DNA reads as TGTGCCAGCAGTTTATCGGGGCTAGCGGGGGGTTTCTACGGGCAGTACTTC. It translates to CASSLSGLAGGFYGQYF.